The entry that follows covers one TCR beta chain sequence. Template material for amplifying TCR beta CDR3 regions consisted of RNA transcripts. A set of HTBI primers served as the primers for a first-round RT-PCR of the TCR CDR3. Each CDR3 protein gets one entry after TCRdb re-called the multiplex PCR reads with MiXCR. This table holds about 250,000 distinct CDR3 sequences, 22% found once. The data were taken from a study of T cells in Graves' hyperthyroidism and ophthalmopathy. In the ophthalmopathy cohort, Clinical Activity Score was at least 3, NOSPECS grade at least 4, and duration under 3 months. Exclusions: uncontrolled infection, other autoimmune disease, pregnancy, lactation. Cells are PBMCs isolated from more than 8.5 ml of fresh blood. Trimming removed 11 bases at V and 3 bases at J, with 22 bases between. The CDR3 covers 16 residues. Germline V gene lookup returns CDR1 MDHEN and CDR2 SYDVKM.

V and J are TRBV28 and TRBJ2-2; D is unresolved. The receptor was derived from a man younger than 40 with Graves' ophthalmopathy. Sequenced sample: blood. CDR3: CAGISPEHPDTGELFF. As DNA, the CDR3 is TGTGCCGGCATATCACCAGAACACCCGGACACCGGGGAGCTGTTTTTT.